This record looks at one TCR beta chain sequence and its context. Antigen specificity is unknown. This sample was included in a study of blood T cells in healthy people across ages. Study findings and constraints: Possibly confounding the expanded clonotype changes was the fact that donor CMV status was unknown.

Caucasian individuals from Russia who were healthy and aged about 6 to 90 acted as donors. Each donor's blood draw was 7.5 to 10 milliliters of peripheral blood. Isolation per sample recovered at least 7 million PBMCs. Alongside a J-beta primer mix, a sample-barcoded 5' primer served in a second PCR lasting about 6 to 12 cycles. One entry per CDR3 protein, called by TCRdb with MiXCR from the 5' RACE reads. The sample carries roughly 930,000 distinct CDR3 sequences, about 48% recorded once. Looked up from germline, CDR1 is LNHDA and CDR2 is SQIVND (reference sequence). The V end was cut by 4 bases, the J end by 1 base, with 13 bases between. The CDR3 has 15 amino acids.

This chain links TRBV19 with TRBJ2-5; D unresolved. This sequence originates from a man aged 30-40 years in good health. The sequenced sample was blood. CDR3 in DNA: TGTGCCAGTAGTAAGGGTGGGTCAGGCCAAGAGACCCAGTACTTC. Its protein product is CASSKGGSGQETQYF.